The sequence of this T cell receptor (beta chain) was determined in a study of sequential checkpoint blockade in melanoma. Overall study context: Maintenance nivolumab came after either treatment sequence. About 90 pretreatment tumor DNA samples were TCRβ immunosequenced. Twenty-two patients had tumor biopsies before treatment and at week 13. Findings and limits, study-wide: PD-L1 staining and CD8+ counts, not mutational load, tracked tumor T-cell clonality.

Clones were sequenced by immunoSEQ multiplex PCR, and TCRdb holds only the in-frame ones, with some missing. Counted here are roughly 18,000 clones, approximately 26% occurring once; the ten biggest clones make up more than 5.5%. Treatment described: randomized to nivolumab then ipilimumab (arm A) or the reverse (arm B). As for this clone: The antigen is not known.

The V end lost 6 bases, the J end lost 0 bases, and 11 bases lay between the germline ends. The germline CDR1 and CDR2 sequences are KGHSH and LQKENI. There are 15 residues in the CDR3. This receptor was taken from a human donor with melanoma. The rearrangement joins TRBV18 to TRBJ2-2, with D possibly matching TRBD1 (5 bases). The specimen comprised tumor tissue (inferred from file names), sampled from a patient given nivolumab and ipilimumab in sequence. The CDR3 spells CASSKGSANTGELFF. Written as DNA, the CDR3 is TGTGCCAGCTCCAAGGGGTCAGCGAACACCGGGGAGCTGTTTTTT. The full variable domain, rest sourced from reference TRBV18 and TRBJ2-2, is NAGVMQNPRHLVRRRGQEARLRCSPMKGHSHVYWYRQLPEEGLKFMVYLQKENIIDESGMPKERFSAEFPKEGPSILRIQQVVRGDSAAYFCASSKGSANTGELFFGEGSRLTVL.